This TCR beta chain comes out of a study of T-cell reconstitution after alpha-beta-depleted transplantation in children. Study-level points and caveats: Reportedly, roughly two months post-transplant, alpha-beta T cells arose from several hundred expanded graft clones.

In the case of this clonotype: Its matching antigen is unknown.

For TCRbeta, the library was prepared with unique molecular identifiers. TCRdb reprocessed the PCR reads with MiXCR, giving one entry per CDR3 protein. This table has 700,000 to 850,000 distinct CDR3 sequences, about 16% appearing once. Trimming removed 5 bases from V and 1 base from J; junction bases left unmatched: 18. Germline assignment: CDR1 SGHNT and CDR2 YENEEA. This CDR3 contains 20 residues. The source is a male patient between 10 and 17 years old who had a stem cell transplant for acute lymphoblastic leukemia, so the T cells may come from the graft donor. The material sequenced was PBMCs, mostly from graft donor cells, taken 360 days after TCRalphabeta/CD19-depleted stem cell transplant. This sequence joins TRBV11-3 and TRBJ2-2; 8 bases align to TRBD2. The CDR3 nucleotides read TGTGCCAGCAGCCTACAGAGGATCTGGGACCTAGCGGGGAACACCGGGGAGCTGTTTTTT. As protein: CASSLQRIWDLAGNTGELFF. The entire variable domain, with the rest obtained from reference TRBV11-3 and TRBJ2-2, is as follows: EAGVVQSPRYKIIEKKQPVAFWCNPISGHNTLYWYLQNLGQGPELLIRYENEEAVDDSQLPKDRFSAERLKGVDSTLKIQPAELGDSAVYLCASSLQRIWDLAGNTGELFFGEGSRLTVL.